This T cell receptor beta chain came from a study of CD8 T cells in ankylosing spondylitis. V lost 6 bases and J lost 6; bases outside the gene matches: 16. CDR1 DFQATT and CDR2 SNEGSKA come from the germline V gene (reference sequence). The CDR3 totals 16 residues. TCRdb independently ran MiXCR on the 5' RACE reads; one entry per CDR3 protein. This sample has just over 300,000 distinct CDR3 sequences; roughly 20% occur once, and the top ten carry about 3.7%. Source material: blood, either unsorted or a sorted T cell fraction (not recorded which). This TCR was recovered from a female donor with ankylosing spondylitis or in good health (not recorded which). The rearrangement links TRBV20-1 to TRBJ2-4; 8 nucleotides align to TRBD1. CDR3: CSARNRDRRLGNIQYF. In nucleotides, the CDR3 is TGCAGTGCGAGGAATAGGGACAGGCGTTTAGGAAACATTCAGTACTTC.